The clone carrying this T cell receptor (beta chain) was counted at least ten times. Its target is not known. Ophthalmopathy in the donors was of moderate-to-severe activity, with CAS ≥3, NOSPECS ≥4 and duration under 3 months. The evidence that diagnosis relied on was clinical symptoms, serum thyroxine, TRAb, thyroid ultrasound and orbital computed tomography. V lost 0 bases and J lost 2, with 11 bases in between. Per germline, CDR1 DFQATT and CDR2 SNEGSKA (reference sequence). The CDR3 covers 14 residues. This entry belongs to a study of Graves' ophthalmopathy and Graves' hyperthyroidism. Study overall: Peripheral blood sampling occurred at initial diagnosis, before any treatment.

Study-level results: In predicting ophthalmopathy progression, the model reached approximately 70% sensitivity and 72% to 85% specificity.

For repertoire sequencing, the TCR beta CDR3 regions were amplified from RNA transcripts. RT-PCR was first run with HTBI primers, then multiplex PCR in a second round. TCRdb reanalysed the multiplex PCR reads using MiXCR and keeps one entry per CDR3 protein. The sample carries 300,000 to 400,000 distinct CDR3 sequences, roughly 17% recorded once. Material: peripheral blood. This TCR was recovered from an adult man with Graves' ophthalmopathy. The genes are TRBV20-1 and TRBJ2-7; D is ambiguous. The DNA for the CDR3 is TGCAGTGCTAGAGATCTGCAGGTCGCCTACGAGCAGTACTTC. This codes for CSARDLQVAYEQYF.